This T cell receptor beta chain stems from a study of T cell responses to AZD1222 COVID-19 vaccine (dated by TCRdb to the early 2020s). Some background on the complete study: AZD1222 recipients with second doses at about 4 weeks or about 12 weeks were pooled, because spike-specific TCR depth and breadth did not differ between schedules. Trial participants were enrolled into age subgroups of 18-55, 56-69 and 70-plus years, which contained around 150, 28 and 57 TCR-sequenced participants, respectively. A total of more than 230 trial participants underwent TCR sequencing, of whom 207 had received two doses of AZD1222 and around 25 had received two doses of the MenACWY control vaccine. General findings and caveats noted by the study authors: Participants were mostly white British, with more females than males. The authors suggested clonal diversity may have been underestimated. Vaccine-associated CD4 TCRs spanned the whole spike protein, with dominant responses in regions 160-218 and 743-854. Conclusions about previously exposed vaccinees are limited because only six or seven AZD1222 recipients were SARS-CoV-2 seropositive at baseline. The 56-69-year group was small, and its depth increase did not reach significance, likely because of low power. After two AZD1222 doses, spike-specific TCR breadth and depth were significantly higher than at day 0 and than in MenACWY recipients. Because no day 14 peak-response samples were available, repertoires were characterized only after the peak T cell response. Nearly half of unique spike-specific TCRs reportedly recognized epitopes outside regions mutated in the B.1.351 and B.1.1.7 variants.

From the germline V gene, CDR1 is SGHRS and CDR2 is YFSETQ. Deletion took 4 bases off V and 7 bases off J, with a span of 21 bases between the germline ends. Counted from cysteine to phenylalanine, this CDR3 has 16 amino acids. Only the CDR3 part of the read is kept: 48 bases, read in frame from the first base. A word on this clone: Its target antigen remains unknown. No much larger clonotype is one base removed from it; base qualities were not supplied.

The CDR3 regions of human TCRbeta chains were subjected to immunosequencing. On the authors' methods: Repertoire TCRs were checked for matches against a reference library of SARS-CoV-2-specific TCRs that had been generated using the MIRA antigen-specificity platform. Breadth was defined as the fraction of unique TCRs that were SARS-CoV-2-associated, and depth was defined as the fraction of total T cells that were SARS-CoV-2-associated. Using the MIRA data, each spike-specific TCR was mapped to the spike region that the TCR reacts to and placed in a CD4 or CD8 class. Log10-transformed breadth and depth values were compared by one-way ANOVA with Sidak's multiple comparisons tests. The table comes from immuneACCESS by way of TCRdb, which keeps in-frame sequences with V and J called. Part of the clones is missing from these tables; in studies checked, under half for an unresolved V gene and the rest for unknown reasons. V and J calls and clone size follow that table, whereas D and trimming were derived from the DNA. This sample holds some 96,000 clones; about 88% were observed only once. The ten biggest clones cover 2.8% of the sample.

The sample's time point label, decoded: baseline before first vaccination. The vaccinee samples were drawn from two UK trials, COV001 and COV002, one of which was a single-blind randomized controlled phase 2/3 trial testing AZD1222 (ChAdOx1 nCoV-19) in healthy adults. For TCRbeta chain sequencing, PBMC samples from trial participants were taken at day 0 and at day 28 after the second dose. The sample in question was peripheral blood, obtained on day 0 of AZD1222 vaccination. The chain is made from TRBV5-1 and TRBJ1-3; TRBD1 could be the D gene, as 6 bases match. This clonotype was sampled from an adult in good health. The DNA sequence is as follows: TGCGCCAGCAGCCCAACCACGGGACAACTAACTAACACCATATATTTT. It translates to CASSPTTGQLTNTIYF.